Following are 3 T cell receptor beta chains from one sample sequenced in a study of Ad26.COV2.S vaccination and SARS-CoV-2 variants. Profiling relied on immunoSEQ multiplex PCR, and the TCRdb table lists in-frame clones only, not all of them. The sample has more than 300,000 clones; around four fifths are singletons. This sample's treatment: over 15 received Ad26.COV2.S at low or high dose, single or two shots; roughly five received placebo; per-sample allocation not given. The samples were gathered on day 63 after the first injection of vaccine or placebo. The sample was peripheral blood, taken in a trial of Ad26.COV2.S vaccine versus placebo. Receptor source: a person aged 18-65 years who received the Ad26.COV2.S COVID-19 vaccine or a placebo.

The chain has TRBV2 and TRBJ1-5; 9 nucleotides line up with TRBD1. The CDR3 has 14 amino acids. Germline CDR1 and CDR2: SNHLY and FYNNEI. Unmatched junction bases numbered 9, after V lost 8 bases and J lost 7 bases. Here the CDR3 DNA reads TGTGCCAGCTTTACAGGGGGCGCGGGCCAGCCCCAGCATTTT. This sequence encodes CASFTGGAGQPQHF.

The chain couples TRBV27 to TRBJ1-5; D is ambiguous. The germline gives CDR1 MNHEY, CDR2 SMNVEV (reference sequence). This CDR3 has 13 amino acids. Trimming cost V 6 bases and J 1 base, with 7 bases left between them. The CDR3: CASRTSSNQPQHF. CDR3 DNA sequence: TGTGCCAGCAGGACTTCAAGCAATCAGCCCCAGCATTTT.

The DNA for the CDR3 is TGTGCCAGCTCGATTCGCGGGCCCGGGGGGGGTGAAAAACTGTTTTTT. Amino acids: CASSIRGPGGGEKLFF. The gene calls are TRBV28 and TRBJ1-4; D perhaps matches TRBD1 (5 bases). Germline CDR1 reads MDHEN; CDR2 reads SYDVKM. V lost 8 bases to trimming and J lost 7 bases, with 23 bases between them. The CDR3 has 16 residues.